This section outlines one T cell receptor beta chain sequence together with its context. The antigen remains unidentified. This sample was taken from a study of PD-1 blockade in classical Hodgkin lymphoma. The study, taken as a whole, reports: Significantly greater TCR diversity emerged by C4D1 in CD4+ cells but not CD8+ cells. According to reports, newly diagnosed patients had lower baseline TCR diversity than healthy donors, and relapsed/refractory patients had lower baseline TCR diversity still. Newly diagnosed and completely responding patients shared comparable baseline diversity.

The data were produced by immunoSEQ multiplex PCR, yet TCRdb's version contains in-frame clones alone and is incomplete. The sample lists around 25,000 clones, 84% occurring once. Germline CDR1 and CDR2: MDHEN and SYDVKM. Trimming shortened V by 7 bases and J by 5 bases, and 20 bases separated the two germline ends. This CDR3 is built from 15 residues. All trial patients relapsed after autologous stem cell transplantation. Researchers used magnetic negative selection to pull out pure CD4+ T cells from thawed PBMCs. The clonotype was recovered from a human donor with classical Hodgkin lymphoma. The chain uses TRBV28 and TRBJ1-1; TRBD1 is a possible D gene (5 bases). The sequenced sample was CD4+ T cells from blood, obtained at baseline. CDR3 loop: CASIQGGPQVTEAFF. For the CDR3, the DNA is TGTGCCAGCATCCAGGGAGGGCCCCAGGTTACTGAAGCTTTCTTT.